Given below is one TCR beta chain in context. Its antigen remains unknown. V was clipped by 7 bases and J by 6 bases; unmatched bases: 7. Germline V gene lookup returns CDR1 MNHEY and CDR2 SVGAGI. CDR3 size: 14 residues. This sample is drawn from a study of cytomegalovirus exposure and HLA in healthy donors. Sequenced by immunoSEQ multiplex PCR; TCRdb stores in-frame clones only, minus some. The table has approximately 160,000 clones, about 88% seen once. Study-level points and caveats: Among TCR sequences, most were rare, though some public TCRs appeared in many donors. According to a subsequent analysis, TCR clusters identified in the first cohort showed a tendency to co-occur across the 100 to 150 validation repertoires. Reported results showed that the classifier diagnosed cytomegalovirus status with high specificity and sensitivity. The authors enumerated under 200 TCR beta chains as linked to cytomegalovirus.

The chain combines TRBV6-5 with TRBJ2-3; 10 bases fit TRBD2. Material: PBMCs. This sequence originates from a woman under 30 in good health and CMV-seronegative. CDR3 DNA: TGTGCCAGCAAGATCCCGGGACTAGCGGATACGCAGTATTTT. Amino acid sequence: CASKIPGLADTQYF.